This entry features one T cell receptor (beta chain) sequence. This clonotype is assessed as medium-sized (0.01 to 0.1%). This clone's antigen is unknown. No per-base quality is available; no much larger clone lies one base away. This entry is derived from a study of beta chain bispecific antibodies for T cell cancers (dated by TCRdb to the early 2020s). Notes on the research overall: Healthy donor T cells were cocultured with T cell leukemia lines and bispecific antibodies, and TRBV sequencing of the surviving cells was then used to measure how much each TRBV family was depleted. On the study overall, not on this receptor specifically: Every sequenced sample contained a mix of leukemia cell line cells and normal T cells, and most targeted TRBV signal came from the leukemia cells rather than from the normal T cells.

Unique molecular identifier barcodes were built into the libraries and used for clonotype quantification. Qiagen AllPrep DNA/RNA Micro kits were used to isolate total RNA, and an Agilent TapeStation was used to check RNA quality. TCR beta libraries were built by 5' RACE: cDNA synthesis followed by two PCR steps using TCR beta constant-region gene-specific primers. An Illumina MiSeq platform was used to sequence the TCR beta libraries. In the original analysis: MIGEC, MiXCR and VDJtools were used for read processing. To get a clonotype's frequency, the unique molecular identifiers belonging to that clonotype were divided by all unique molecular identifiers in the sample. The public reads were quality trimmed at Q25 with fastp and then assembled into clones with MiXCR by TCRdb, keeping productive beta chains. Every entry covers one CDR3 protein and lists the most common genes and DNA from its rows. For this entry, the V and J calls and clone size follow TCRdb and not the study's own pipeline. For this sample the table gives approximately 15,000 distinct CDR3 sequences, of which approximately 2% were detected only once. The ten most abundant clones make up 6.5% to 8.5% of the sample.

T cells were expanded from blood mononuclear cells for around 3 days using either anti-CD3 antibody OKT3 or CD3/CD28 Dynabeads. Expanded T cells were maintained in RPMI 1640 supplemented with around 9.1% fetal bovine serum, recombinant human IL-2 (100 IU/ml) and IL-7 (about 5.1 ng/ml). For cocultures, 50,000 or so normal T cells were combined with 50,000 or so target cells and bispecific antibody in about 110 ul and incubated for approximately 15 hours at 37 degrees C. Each bispecific antibody consisted of two single-chain variable fragments expressed in a single-chain diabody format with a His tag. Effector T cells came from healthy human donors; peripheral blood mononuclear cells were isolated from leukapheresis samples by Ficoll density gradient centrifugation. This sequence was found in a human donor in good health. Some clones in this sample may be carry-over from other donors' samples. Material for sequencing was healthy donor T cells cultured with leukemia cells.

The CDR3 amino acid sequence is: CASSPGTGEGNEQFF. The DNA is TGTGCCAGCAGCCCGGGGACAGGGGAAGGGAATGAGCAGTTCTTC. The rearrangement combines TRBV7-8 with TRBJ2-1, with TRBD1 matching 10 junction bases. Clipping removes 5 bases from V and 7 bases from J, with 8 as the unmatched junction base count. The CDR3 covers 15 residues, taking in both the cysteine and the phenylalanine. The kept DNA is CDR3 alone, 45 bases in frame from the first base. CDR1 and CDR2 are read off the germline V gene as SGHVS and FQNEAQ.